This T cell receptor (beta chain) was sequenced for a study of blood T cell repertoires in COVID-19 (dated by TCRdb to the early 2020s). Some background on the complete study: Samples from collaborators originated in the United States, Italy and Spain and spanned both the acute and convalescent phases of COVID-19. The material from the prospective study consisted of cDNA or gDNA derived from T cells, B-cell-depleted T cells, or PBMCs. Deeply sampled blood TCRbeta repertoires from subjects exposed to, actively infected with, or recovered from COVID-19 were included in the dataset. The repertoires were made available in a free public database intended to serve as a resource for research on the immune response to SARS-CoV-2. The samples were drawn from two sources: the first 160 participants of the ongoing ImmuneRACE study, and 950 to 1,500 subjects contributed by 6 global collaborators. A de-identified subject ID, COVID-19 status, age in years and sex were almost always included in the sample metadata. HLA class I and class II types, where available, came from metadata supplied by the sample provider rather than from assay-based typing.

TCRbeta CDR3 regions were amplified from genomic DNA by means of the immunoSEQ Assay, a bias-controlled multiplex PCR. Turning to the authors' computational methods: The number of nucleated cells in each sample was estimated by amplification of reference gene primers within the assay. To quantify the absolute abundance of each unique TCRbeta CDR3 rearrangement, sequence reads were collapsed and filtered. For each sample, productive Simpson clonality was calculated as the square root of Simpson's diversity index over productive rearrangements. The clones in this table, taken by TCRdb from immuneACCESS, are in-frame only. Not every clone is retained; where verified, under half of the shortfall comes from an unresolved V gene, and the cause of the rest is unknown. Clonal size and the V and J genes are those of that table, whereas D and trimming came from the DNA. The sample yields some 390,000 clones; approximately 90% were counted once. The ten largest clones capture about 1.6% of the sample.

In Seattle, one collaborating source enrolled patients while the infection was active and tracked those patients longitudinally over the course of disease. The collaborating institutions used their own protocols to collect whole blood in K2EDTA tubes. For TCRbeta analysis, collaborator samples were shipped as frozen whole blood, as isolated PBMCs, or as DNA extracted from either sample type. Remarks on this clone: There is no known antigen for this receptor. Base qualities are not provided; no much larger clone lies one nucleotide away.

Broad study findings and their caveats: The amount of clinical and demographic metadata varied by source and participant and was provided uncurated.

CDR1 is given as MNHEY and CDR2 as SMNVEV, both from the germline V gene (reference sequence). The junction carries 9 bases between V and J, which are trimmed by 3 bases and 7 bases respectively. The CDR3 holds 12 amino acids from the cysteine to the phenylalanine. Left in the record is the CDR3 DNA by itself, 36 bases read in frame from the first base. Input material: peripheral blood. This receptor was identified in a woman aged 40 to 50 with COVID-19, enrolled during active disease. Recombination joined TRBV27 with TRBJ1-1, and perhaps TRBD1 as D gene, on 6 matching bases. The CDR3 region has the sequence CASSFRGGEAFF. Read as DNA, the sequence is TGTGCCAGCAGTTTCAGGGGCGGTGAAGCTTTCTTT.